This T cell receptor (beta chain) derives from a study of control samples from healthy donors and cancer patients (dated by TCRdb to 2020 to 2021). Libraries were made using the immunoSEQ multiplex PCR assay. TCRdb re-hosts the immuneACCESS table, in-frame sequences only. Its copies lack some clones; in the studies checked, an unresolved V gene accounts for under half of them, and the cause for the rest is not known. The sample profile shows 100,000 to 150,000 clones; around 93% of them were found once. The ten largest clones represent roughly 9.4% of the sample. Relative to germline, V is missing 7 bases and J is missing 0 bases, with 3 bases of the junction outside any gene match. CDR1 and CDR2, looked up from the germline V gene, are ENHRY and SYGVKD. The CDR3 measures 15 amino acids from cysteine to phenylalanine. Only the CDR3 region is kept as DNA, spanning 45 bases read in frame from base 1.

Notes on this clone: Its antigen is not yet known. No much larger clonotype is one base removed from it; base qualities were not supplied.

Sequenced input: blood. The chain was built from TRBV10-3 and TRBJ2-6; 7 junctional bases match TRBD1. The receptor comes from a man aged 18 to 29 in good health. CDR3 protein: CAIIDRDSGANVLTF. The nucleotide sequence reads TGTGCCATCATCGACAGGGACTCTGGGGCCAACGTCCTGACTTTC.